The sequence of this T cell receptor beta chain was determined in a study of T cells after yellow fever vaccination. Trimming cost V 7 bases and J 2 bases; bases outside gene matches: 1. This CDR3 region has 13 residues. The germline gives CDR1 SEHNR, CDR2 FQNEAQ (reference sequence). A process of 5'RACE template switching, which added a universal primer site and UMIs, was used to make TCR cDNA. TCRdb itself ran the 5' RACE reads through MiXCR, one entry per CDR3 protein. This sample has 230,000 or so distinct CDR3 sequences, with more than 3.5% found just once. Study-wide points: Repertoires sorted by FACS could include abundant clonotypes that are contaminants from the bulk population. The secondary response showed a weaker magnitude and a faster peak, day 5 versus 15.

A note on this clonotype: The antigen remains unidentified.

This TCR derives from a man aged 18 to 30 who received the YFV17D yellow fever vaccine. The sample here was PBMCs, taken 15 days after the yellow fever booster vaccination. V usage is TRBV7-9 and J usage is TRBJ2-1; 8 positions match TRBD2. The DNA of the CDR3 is TGTGCCAGCACGGGGGGGACCTACAATGAGCAGTTCTTC. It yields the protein CASTGGTYNEQFF. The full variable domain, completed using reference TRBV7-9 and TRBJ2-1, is DTGVSQNPRHKITKRGQNVTFRCDPISEHNRLYWYRQTLGQGPEFLTYFQNEAQLEKSRLLSDRFSAERPKGSFSTLEIQRTEQGDSAMYLCASTGGTYNEQFFGPGTRLTVL.